These T cell receptor beta chains were read from a single sample in a study of OX40 agonist ivuxolimab in advanced cancers. The table came from immunoSEQ multiplex PCR; TCRdb's copy has only in-frame clones and leaves some out. The table shows around 62,000 clones, with approximately 90% occurring only once. The input for sequencing was CD4+ or CD8+ T cells sorted from blood, taken in a trial of the OX40 agonist ivuxolimab. These receptors all come from an adult with an advanced solid tumor such as melanoma, head and neck, liver or kidney cancer. CDR3s include the opening cysteine and the closing phenylalanine or tryptophan. Fields, in order: clone size, V gene, J gene, D gene, CDR3 DNA, CDR3 protein. A D gene is named only where the DNA matches it firmly. The size entry is marked missing in some rows and otherwise reads once, few, many or a size class.

.	TRBV27	TRBJ2-1	TRBD2	TGTGCCAGCCTCACCGGGAGGTACAATGAGCAGTTCTTC	CASLTGRYNEQFF
.	TRBV19	TRBJ2-3	.	TGTGCGAGCTCTAAAGGGGCAGATACGCAGTATTTT	CASSKGADTQYF
.	TRBV19	TRBJ2-5	.	TGTGCCAGTAGTACCGCGACAAAGGTCGAGACCCAGTACTTC	CASSTATKVETQYF
.	TRBV4-3	TRBJ1-3	.	TGCGCCAGCAGCCAAGATCGGGGGACCGCTGGAAACACCATATATTTT	CASSQDRGTAGNTIYF
few	TRBV5-1	TRBJ1-4	.	TGCGCCAGCAGACTTCCTCGGGACTCCAATGAAAAACTGTTTTTT	CASRLPRDSNEKLFF
.	TRBV6-6	TRBJ2-7	.	TGTGCCAGCAGCCGACCGCGGAACGAGCAGTACTTC	CASSRPRNEQYF
.	TRBV19	TRBJ2-5	TRBD2	TGTGCCAGTAGTCCTAGCGGGAGGGCCGATGAGACCCAGTACTTC	CASSPSGRADETQYF
.	TRBV27	TRBJ2-1	.	TGTGCCAGCAGTTCCTTAGGGGTGGAGCAGTTCTTC	CASSSLGVEQFF
.	TRBV7-2	TRBJ2-7	.	TGTGCCAGCAGCTTAGCGGGAGGCCCCACCTACGAGCAGTACTTC	CASSLAGGPTYEQYF
.	TRBV19	TRBJ1-5	TRBD1	TGTGCCAGTGTAAACAGGGGTAGCAATCAGCCCCAGCATTTT	CASVNRGSNQPQHF
.	TRBV7-9	TRBJ2-1	TRBD2	TGTGCCAGCAGCCAGACTAGCGGGAGTGGTAATGAGCAGTTCTTC	CASSQTSGSGNEQFF
.	TRBV21-1	TRBJ1-5	.	TGTGCCAGAGGGGGACGCCCCCAGCATTTT	CARGGRPQHF
.	TRBV2	TRBJ2-7	.	TGTGCCAGTATGACTAGTGAGTCTTACGAGCAGTACTTC	CASMTSESYEQYF
.	TRBV7-2	TRBJ2-3	.	TGTGCCAGCAGCCTCCTCCTGAAGAGGCCGGATACGCAGTATTTT	CASSLLLKRPDTQYF
.	TRBV27	TRBJ1-2	.	TGTGCCAGCAGTTTATCAATCCAGGGGAGGAGTGGCTACACCTTC	CASSLSIQGRSGYTF
.	TRBV2	TRBJ2-1	.	TGTGCCAGCAGTTGGACTGGCTCCTACAATGAGCAGTTCTTC	CASSWTGSYNEQFF
.	TRBV15	TRBJ1-4	TRBD1	TGTGCCACCAGCAGGAACAGGGGGCGAGGACTGTTTTTT	CATSRNRGRGLFF
.	TRBV14	TRBJ2-1	TRBD2	TGTGCCAGCAGCCAAAATCTTAACCCGGGGGGCAATGAGCAGTTCTTC	CASSQNLNPGGNEQFF
once	TRBV7-9	TRBJ2-3	.	TGTGCCAGCAGCCAGACATGGGAAAGGGCAGCAGATACGCAGTATTTT	CASSQTWERAADTQYF
.	TRBV5-4	TRBJ2-1	TRBD2	TGTGCCAGCAGCTTCCGGGGGGGAGGTGAGCAGTTCTTC	CASSFRGGGEQFF
.	TRBV5-1	TRBJ1-1	.	TGCGCCAGCAGCCCCGGCCGATACCCGAACACTGAAGCTTTCTTT	CASSPGRYPNTEAFF
.	TRBV29-1	TRBJ2-2	.	TGCAGCGTTGTTGGGGGCGGGGAGCTGTTTTTT	CSVVGGGELFF
.	TRBV5-6	TRBJ2-3	TRBD2	TGTGCCAGCAGCGTAACTAGCGGGAGATCGACAGATACGCAGTATTTT	CASSVTSGRSTDTQYF
.	TRBV7-9	TRBJ2-3	.	TGTGCCAGCAGCCAGAGGGGTGGCACAGATACGCAGTATTTT	CASSQRGGTDTQYF
.	TRBV27	TRBJ2-2	.	TGTGCCAGCAGTTCCGGACAGCCCGGCACCGGGGAGCTGTTTTTT	CASSSGQPGTGELFF
once	TRBV9	TRBJ2-1	.	TGTGCCAGCAAACGAGCAGACTCCTACAATGAGCAGTTCTTC	CASKRADSYNEQFF
.	TRBV11-2	TRBJ2-1	.	TGTGCCAGCAGCGGCCGCAATGAGCAGTTCTTC	CASSGRNEQFF
.	TRBV7-2	TRBJ2-1	TRBD2	TGTGCCAGCAGTCTAGCGGGCCCGTACAATGAGCAGTTCTTC	CASSLAGPYNEQFF
.	TRBV7-9	TRBJ1-2	TRBD1	TGTGCCAGCAGCTTAGACAGTTCAGGGGGCTGGTATGGCTACACCTTC	CASSLDSSGGWYGYTF
.	TRBV11-2	TRBJ2-1	TRBD2	TGTGCCAGCAGAACGAGCGGGAGGGCCGCTCATGAGCAGTTCTTC	CASRTSGRAAHEQFF
.	TRBV5-4	TRBJ2-1	.	TGTGCCAGCAGCTTCGGCTACAATGAGCAGTTCTTC	CASSFGYNEQFF
.	TRBV2	TRBJ2-2	.	TGTGCCAGCAGTGCCCCTCCTATATCCTTCGCGAACACCGGGGAGCTGTTTTTT	CASSAPPISFANTGELFF
.	TRBV11-2	TRBJ2-5	.	TGTGCCAGCAGGACGTGGGGGAGCGAGACCCAGTACTTC	CASRTWGSETQYF
.	TRBV2	TRBJ1-2	.	TGTGCCAGCACGGTAGGAGGGGTCTATGGCTACACCTTC	CASTVGGVYGYTF
.	TRBV19	TRBJ2-7	.	TGTGCCAGTAGTATCGGTCCAGGGTTCTACGAGCAGTACTTC	CASSIGPGFYEQYF
.	TRBV4-2	TRBJ2-7	.	TGTGCCAGCAGCCAGGAATACAGCGGTTCCTACGAGCAGTACTTC	CASSQEYSGSYEQYF
.	TRBV9	TRBJ2-2	.	TGTGCCAGCAGCTCCCCCGACCGGGCGGGCACCGGGGAGCTGTTTTTT	CASSSPDRAGTGELFF
.	TRBV7-8	TRBJ2-1	TRBD1	TGTGCCAGCAGCTTAAAGGGACAGCCTTCGCCGGAGCAGTTCTTC	CASSLKGQPSPEQFF
.	TRBV7-2	TRBJ2-3	.	TGTGCCAGCAGCTTAGTGTCAGCCGCCAGCACAGATACGCAGTATTTT	CASSLVSAASTDTQYF
.	TRBV7-6	TRBJ2-3	.	TGTGCCAGCAGCCTCTTAGCCACCTACACAGATACGCAGTATTTT	CASSLLATYTDTQYF
.	TRBV4-1	TRBJ2-1	.	TGCGCCAGCAGCCCGACCCTAAGCTCCTACAATGAGCAGTTCTTC	CASSPTLSSYNEQFF
once	TRBV6-5	TRBJ2-3	TRBD2	TGTGCCAGCAGTCCACGGACTAGCGGCACAGATACGCAGTATTTT	CASSPRTSGTDTQYF
.	TRBV6-6	TRBJ1-2	TRBD1	TGTGCCAGCAGCCGCGGACAGGCGTCTAACTATGGCTACACCTTC	CASSRGQASNYGYTF
.	TRBV10-2	TRBJ2-1	.	TGCGCCAGCAGTGATTATCCTTACAATGAGCAGTTCTTC	CASSDYPYNEQFF
.	TRBV2	TRBJ2-3	TRBD2	TGTGCCAGCAGTGAATATGCTGGAGCGGGAGCTGGAGATACGCAGTATTTT	CASSEYAGAGAGDTQYF
.	TRBV7-3	TRBJ2-1	TRBD2	TGTGCCAGCAGCCAAGGCGGGAGCGATGAGCAGTTCTTC	CASSQGGSDEQFF
.	TRBV9	TRBJ2-2	.	TGTGCCAGCAGCGAATCAACCGGGGAGCTGTTTTTT	CASSESTGELFF
.	TRBV14	TRBJ2-3	TRBD2	TGTGCCAGCAGCCGAGGACTAGCGGTCCTCACAGATACGCAGTATTTT	CASSRGLAVLTDTQYF
.	TRBV9	TRBJ1-2	.	TGTGCCAGCAGTCCGCAGGCAGGGAGGGATGGCTACACCTTC	CASSPQAGRDGYTF
.	TRBV7-8	TRBJ2-2	.	TGTGCCAGCAGCTTAGATTTCGGGGAGCTGTTTTTT	CASSLDFGELFF
.	TRBV4-1	TRBJ2-1	TRBD2	TGCGCCAGCAGCCTAGCGGGACTAACTCTCAATGAGCAGTTCTTC	CASSLAGLTLNEQFF
.	TRBV14	TRBJ2-3	TRBD2	TGTGCCAGCAGCACCCGGACTAGCGGGACAGATACGCAGTATTTT	CASSTRTSGTDTQYF
.	TRBV5-6	TRBJ2-7	.	TGTGCCAGCAGCTTACAGGGCCTCTCCTACGAGCAGTACTTC	CASSLQGLSYEQYF
.	TRBV6-4	TRBJ1-1	.	TGTGCCAGCAGTGTTGCGGTGGACACTGAAGCTTTCTTT	CASSVAVDTEAFF
.	TRBV30	TRBJ1-1	.	TGTGCCTGGAGTGTATTGGGGTATGGGGGTGAAGCTTTCTTT	CAWSVLGYGGEAFF